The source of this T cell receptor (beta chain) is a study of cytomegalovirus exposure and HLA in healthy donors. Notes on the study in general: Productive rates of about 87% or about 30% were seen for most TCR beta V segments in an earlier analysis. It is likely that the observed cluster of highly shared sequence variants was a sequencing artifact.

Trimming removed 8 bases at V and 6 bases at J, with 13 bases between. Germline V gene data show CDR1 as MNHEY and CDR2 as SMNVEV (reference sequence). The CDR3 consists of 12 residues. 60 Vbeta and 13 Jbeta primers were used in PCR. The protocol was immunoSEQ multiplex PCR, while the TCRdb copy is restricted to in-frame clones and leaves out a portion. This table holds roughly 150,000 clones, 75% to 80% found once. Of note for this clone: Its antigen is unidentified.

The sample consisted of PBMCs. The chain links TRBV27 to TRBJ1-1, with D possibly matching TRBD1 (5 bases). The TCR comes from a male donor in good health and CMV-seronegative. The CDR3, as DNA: TGTGCCAGCGGGAGGGGCCCGGCTGAAGCTTTCTTT. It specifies CASGRGPAEAFF.